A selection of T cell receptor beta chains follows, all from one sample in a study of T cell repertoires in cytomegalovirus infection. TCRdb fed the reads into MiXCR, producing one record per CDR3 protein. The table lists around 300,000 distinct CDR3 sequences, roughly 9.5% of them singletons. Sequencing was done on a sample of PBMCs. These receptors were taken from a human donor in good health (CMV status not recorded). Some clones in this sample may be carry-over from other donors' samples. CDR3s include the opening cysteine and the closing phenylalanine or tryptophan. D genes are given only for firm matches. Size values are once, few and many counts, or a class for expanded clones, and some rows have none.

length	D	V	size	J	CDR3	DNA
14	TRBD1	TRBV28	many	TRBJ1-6	CASDRDRGISPLHF	TGTGCCAGCGACCGGGACAGGGGGATCTCACCCCTCCACTTT
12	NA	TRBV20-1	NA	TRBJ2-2	CSARRNTGELFF	TGCAGTGCTAGGAGGAACACCGGGGAGCTGTTTTTT
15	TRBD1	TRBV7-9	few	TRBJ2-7	CASSLAPGGPFGQYF	TGTGCCAGCAGCTTAGCGCCAGGGGGCCCCTTCGGGCAGTACTTC
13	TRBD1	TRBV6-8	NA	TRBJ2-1	CASSRDRINEQFF	TGTGCCAGCAGTAGGGACAGGATTAATGAGCAGTTCTTC
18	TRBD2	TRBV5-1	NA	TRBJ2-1	CASSLAGQRGGSYNEQFF	TGCGCCAGCAGCTTGGCCGGGCAGCGGGGGGGCTCCTACAATGAGCAGTTCTTC
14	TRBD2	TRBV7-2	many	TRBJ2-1	CASSPLGLVTEQFF	TGTGCCAGCAGCCCGCTGGGACTAGTGACTGAGCAGTTCTTC
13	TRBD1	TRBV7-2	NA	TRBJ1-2	CASRTDRGLGYTF	TGTGCCAGCAGAACGGACAGGGGGCTCGGCTACACCTTC
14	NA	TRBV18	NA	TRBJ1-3	CASSPESSGNTIYF	TGTGCCAGCTCACCGGAGAGCTCTGGAAACACCATATATTTT
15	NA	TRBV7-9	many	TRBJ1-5	CASSLDTEGNQPQHF	TGTGCCAGCAGCTTGGACACGGAGGGCAATCAGCCCCAGCATTTT
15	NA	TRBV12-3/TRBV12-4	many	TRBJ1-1	CASSFSRLGGTEAFF	TGTGCCAGCAGTTTTTCACGGCTAGGGGGCACTGAAGCTTTCTTT
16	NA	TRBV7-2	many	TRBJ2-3	CASSLVAISSTDTQYF	TGTGCCAGCAGCTTAGTGGCTATCTCTAGCACAGATACGCAGTATTTT
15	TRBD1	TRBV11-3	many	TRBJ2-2	CASSFRGPDTGELFF	TGTGCCAGCAGCTTCAGGGGGCCGGACACCGGGGAGCTGTTTTTT
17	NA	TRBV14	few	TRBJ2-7	CASSQDRQGRSAYEQYF	TGTGCCAGCAGCCAAGATCGGCAGGGGCGTTCAGCTTACGAGCAGTACTTC
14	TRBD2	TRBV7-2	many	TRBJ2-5	CASSLGLAMETQYF	TGTGCCAGCAGCTTAGGACTAGCGATGGAGACCCAGTACTTC
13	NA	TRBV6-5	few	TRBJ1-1	CASSRALGTEAFF	TGTGCCAGCAGTCGGGCGTTAGGGACTGAAGCTTTCTTT
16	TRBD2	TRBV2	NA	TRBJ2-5	CASSDTSGGTQETQYF	TGTGCCAGCAGTGATACTAGCGGGGGGACTCAAGAGACCCAGTACTTC
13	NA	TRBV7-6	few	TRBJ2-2	CASLQQGTGELFF	TGTGCCAGCTTACAACAGGGAACCGGGGAGCTGTTTTTT
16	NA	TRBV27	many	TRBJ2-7	CASSSPQGKGTYEQYF	TGTGCCAGCAGTAGCCCCCAGGGGAAAGGGACCTACGAGCAGTACTTC
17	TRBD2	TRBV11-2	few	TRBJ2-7	CASSLDQRLAGPYEQYF	TGTGCCAGCAGCTTAGATCAGAGACTAGCGGGACCCTACGAGCAGTACTTC
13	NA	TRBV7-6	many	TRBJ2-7	CASSLVKQGEQYF	TGTGCCAGCAGCTTAGTTAAACAGGGCGAGCAGTACTTC
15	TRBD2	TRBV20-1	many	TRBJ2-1	CSARDPGLAGNEQFF	TGCAGTGCTAGAGACCCCGGACTAGCCGGAAATGAGCAGTTCTTC
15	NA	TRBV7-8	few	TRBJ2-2	CASSRPGGGTGELFF	TGTGCCAGCAGCCGGCCGGGTGGGGGCACCGGGGAGCTGTTTTTT
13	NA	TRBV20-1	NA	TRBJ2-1	CSAKNGDYNEQFF	TGCAGTGCTAAAAACGGGGACTACAATGAGCAGTTCTTC
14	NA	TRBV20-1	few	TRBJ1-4	CSASITESHEKLFF	TGCAGTGCTAGTATTACAGAAAGTCATGAAAAACTGTTTTTT
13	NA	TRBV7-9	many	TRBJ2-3	CASSTGGTDTQYF	TGTGCCAGCAGTACGGGAGGCACAGATACGCAGTATTTT
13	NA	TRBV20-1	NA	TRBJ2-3	CSARDTGGDTQYF	TGCAGTGCTAGAGACACCGGGGGAGATACGCAGTATTTT
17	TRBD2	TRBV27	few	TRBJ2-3	CASSLYPRTSGSDTQYF	TGTGCCAGCAGTTTATACCCTCGGACTAGCGGGAGTGATACGCAGTATTTT
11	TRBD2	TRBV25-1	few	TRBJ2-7	CPRSGGYEQYF	TGTCCACGATCGGGGGGCTACGAGCAGTACTTC
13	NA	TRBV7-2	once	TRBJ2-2	CASSITMTGELFF	TGTGCCAGCAGCATTACGATGACCGGGGAGCTGTTTTTT
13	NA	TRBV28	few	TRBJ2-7	CASSLGVPGEQYF	TGTGCCAGCAGTTTAGGGGTGCCGGGGGAGCAGTACTTC
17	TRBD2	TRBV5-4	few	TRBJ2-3	CASSSGSGGVGTDTQYF	TGTGCCAGCAGCTCGGGGAGCGGGGGAGTCGGCACAGATACGCAGTATTTT
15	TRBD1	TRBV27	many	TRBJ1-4	CASSSGQGHHEKLFF	TGTGCCAGCAGTAGCGGACAGGGACATCATGAAAAACTGTTTTTT
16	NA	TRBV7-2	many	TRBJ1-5	CASSLGQGRAGQPQHF	TGTGCCAGCAGCTTGGGGCAGGGACGGGCAGGTCAGCCCCAGCATTTT
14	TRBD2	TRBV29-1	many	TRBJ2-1	CSVETSGGMNEQFF	TGCAGCGTTGAAACTAGCGGGGGTATGAATGAGCAGTTCTTC